The 21 T cell receptor beta chains listed next were all sequenced from one sample in a study of blood T cell repertoires in COVID-19. Method: immunoSEQ multiplex PCR; TCRdb's copy keeps in-frame clones and lacks some. The repertoire holds some 21,000 clones, approximately 90% seen once, with around 18% in the top ten. The sample comprised peripheral blood. These receptors came from a man aged 65 to 79 with active COVID-19.

The rearrangement joins TRBV5-1 to TRBJ2-1, with 7 bases that match TRBD1. Germline trimming cut 0 bases from V and 10 bases from J; bases unmatched to any gene: 1. There are 12 residues in the CDR3. Germline loops: CDR1 SGHRS, CDR2 YFSETQ. CDR3 coding DNA: TGCGCCAGCAGCTTGGGGGACAGAGAGCAGTTCTTC. It codes for CASSLGDREQFF.

This clone showed up just once. The V and J genes are TRBV5-1 and TRBJ2-2; the match to TRBD2 covers 13 bases. The CDR3 spans 15 residues. Germline CDR1 and CDR2: SGHRS and YFSETQ. Trimming took 3 bases from V and 5 from J; bases not matched to a gene: 1. DNA for the CDR3: TGCGCCAGCAGCTGGACTAGCGGGAGTACCGGGGAGCTGTTTTTT. It specifies CASSWTSGSTGELFF.

The chain combines TRBV30 with TRBJ1-1; maybe TRBD1 (5 bases). Germline V gene data show CDR1 as GTSNPN and CDR2 as SVGIG (reference sequence). This CDR3 contains 13 residues. Trimming took 4 bases from V and 3 from J, leaving 12 bases between them. CDR3 nucleotide sequence: TGTGCCTGGAAGGGGCGGGGGTACACTGAAGCTTTCTTT. It yields the protein CAWKGRGYTEAFF.

The V and J genes are TRBV28 and TRBJ2-7; D unresolved. CDR1 MDHEN and CDR2 SYDVKM come from the germline V gene. The CDR3 is made up of 12 amino acids. V dropped 5 bases and J dropped 4 bases, with 9 bases sitting between them. The CDR3 here is CASSLTEYEQYF. The CDR3 DNA reads as TGTGCCAGCAGTCTCACAGAGTACGAGCAGTACTTC.

The chain couples TRBV5-1 to TRBJ2-7; TRBD1 agrees at 9 bases. V lost 3 bases and J lost 1; bases outside the gene matches: 2. This CDR3 has 14 residues. The germline CDR1 and CDR2 sequences are SGHRS and YFSETQ. CDR3 sequence: CASSSGTGSYEQYF. The CDR3, as DNA: TGCGCCAGCAGCTCCGGGACAGGGTCCTACGAGCAGTACTTC.

The table lists this clone with a few counts. The gene calls are TRBV11-2 and TRBJ2-1; D perhaps matches TRBD2 (6 bases). The CDR3 has 14 amino acids. The V gene lost 4 bases and the J gene lost 4 bases, with 11 bases spanning the gap. Germline lookup yields CDR1 SGHAT and CDR2 FQNNGV. CDR3 sequence reads: CASSWTGGYNEQFF. The CDR3 DNA sequence: TGTGCCAGCAGCTGGACCGGGGGATACAATGAGCAGTTCTTC.

The chain has TRBV7-2 and TRBJ2-2, with a possible D match to TRBD1 (5 bases). Looked up from germline, CDR1 is SGHTA and CDR2 is FQGNSA. The CDR3 is 14 residues long. V was shortened by 1 base and J by 7 bases, with 10 bases between the two germline ends. The CDR3 reads CASSLEGELGELFF. The CDR3, as DNA: TGTGCCAGCAGCTTAGAAGGGGAACTCGGGGAGCTGTTTTTT.

The chain couples TRBV11-3 to TRBJ2-7; TRBD2 aligns across 11 bases. The V and J ends lost 3 bases and 4 bases, in that order; junction bases with no gene match: 2. CDR3 length: 14 amino acids. The germline CDR1 and CDR2 sequences are SGHNT and YENEEA. CDR3 protein: CASSLLAGGYEQYF. Written as DNA, the CDR3 is TGTGCCAGCAGCTTGCTAGCGGGGGGTTACGAGCAGTACTTC.

The chain has TRBV6-5 and TRBJ1-2, with D perhaps TRBD1 (5 bases). Germline lookup yields CDR1 MNHEY and CDR2 SVGAGI. CDR3 length: 15 amino acids. Deletions cut 6 bases from V and 6 bases from J, with 20 bases between. The CDR3 nucleotides read TGTGCCAGCAGCCAAAGTCAGGGCGCCTTCCATGGCTACACCTTC. This sequence encodes CASSQSQGAFHGYTF.

The chain recombines TRBV2 with TRBJ2-3, with D possibly being TRBD2 (6 bases). Trimming stripped 8 bases from V and 4 bases from J, with 7 bases between. The CDR3 sequence is 11 residues long. Germline V lookup: CDR1 SNHLY, CDR2 FYNNEI. CDR3 nucleotide sequence: TGTGCCAGCGGGGAGGCAGATACGCAGTATTTT. It is translated as CASGEADTQYF.

This clone was observed a single time. V usage is TRBV3-1 (or the pseudogene TRBV3-2) and J usage is TRBJ1-2; 10 positions agree with TRBD1. The CDR3 consists of 15 residues. In germline, CDR1 is LGHDT, CDR2 YNNKEL (reference sequence). With V trimmed by 3 bases and J by 8 bases, 9 bases remained unmatched. The CDR3, as DNA: TGTGCCAGCAGCCACGCCTATGGGACAGGGGAAGGCTACACCTTC. Protein sequence: CASSHAYGTGEGYTF.

The J gene is TRBJ1-6, the V gene TRBV27; 7 bases are shared with TRBD1. The length of the CDR3 is 17 residues. Germline V gives CDR1 MNHEY, CDR2 SMNVEV (reference sequence). J lost 7 bases, V lost 4 bases, and 13 bases had no gene match. The CDR3, as DNA: TGTGCCAGCAGTTCAACACAGAGGGGGCTTGGGAATTCACCCCTCCACTTT. It encodes CASSSTQRGLGNSPLHF.

The chain has TRBV6-5 and TRBJ2-1; the match to TRBD2 covers 8 bases. CDR3 length: 14 residues. Germline CDR1 reads MNHEY; CDR2 reads SVGAGI. V dropped 6 bases and J dropped 4; count of bases not matched to a gene: 5. This CDR3 is CASSGGETYNEQFF. CDR3 nucleotides: TGTGCCAGCAGCGGGGGGGAGACTTACAATGAGCAGTTCTTC.

The CDR3 coding sequence is TGCGCCAGCAGCTTGTTAGGGGAAGAGACCCAGTACTTC. It yields the protein CASSLLGEETQYF. The chain carries TRBV5-1 and TRBJ2-5, with a tentative D call TRBD1 (5 bases). Germline V gene sequence: CDR1 SGHRS, CDR2 YFSETQ. V dropped 1 base and J dropped 3 bases, with 7 bases sitting between them. The CDR3 is made up of 13 amino acids.

CDR3: CASSSGTSDTQYF. The DNA for the CDR3 is TGTGCCAGCTCATCCGGGACATCAGATACGCAGTATTTT. The chain has TRBV18 and TRBJ2-3, with D perhaps TRBD1 (6 bases). CDR3 length equals 13 residues. V lost 5 bases and J lost 4, with 10 bases in between. CDR1 and CDR2 (germline): KGHSH, LQKENI.

About this clone: Since no conserved phenylalanine or tryptophan closes the CDR3, a read error is the likely cause. The chain carries TRBV7-2 and TRBJ1-1, with TRBD1 as a possible D gene (5 bases). The CDR3 runs 13 residues. The V end lost 5 bases, the J end lost 3 bases, and 10 bases lay between the germline ends. CDR1 is SGHTA, CDR2 FQGNSA, per germline. CDR3 sequence reads: CASSIDRYTEAFL. Written as DNA, the CDR3 is TGTGCCAGCAGCATTGACAGATACACTGAAGCTTTCCTT.

This chain joins TRBV3-1 (or the pseudogene TRBV3-2) and TRBJ1-4; 7 bases align to TRBD1. The CDR3 is 16 residues long. Trimming took 0 bases from V and 10 from J; bases not matched to a gene: 11. The germline gives CDR1 LGHDT, CDR2 YNNKEL (reference sequence). The CDR3 loop reads CASSQENRDRGRKLFF. Here the CDR3 DNA reads TGTGCCAGCAGCCAAGAAAACCGGGACAGAGGGAGAAAACTGTTTTTT.

The sample holds one count of this clone. This chain links TRBV11-1 with TRBJ2-7, with 14 bases fitting TRBD2. With 1 base clipped from V and 3 bases from J, the junction kept 2 bases outside the gene matches. CDR1 and CDR2 from the germline V gene are SGHAT and FQDESV (reference sequence). CDR3 length: 16 amino acids. The CDR3 protein is CASSLVGTSGSYEQYF. The DNA for the CDR3 is TGTGCCAGCAGCTTAGTTGGGACTAGCGGGAGCTACGAGCAGTACTTC.

The V gene is TRBV18, the J gene TRBJ1-5; D perhaps matches TRBD1 (5 bases). V dropped 5 bases and J dropped 3 bases, with 8 bases sitting between them. This CDR3 comprises 13 residues. Looked up from germline, CDR1 is KGHSH and CDR2 is LQKENI. The CDR3 loop is CASSRGVNQPQHF. The CDR3 DNA reads as TGTGCCAGCTCAAGGGGCGTCAATCAGCCCCAGCATTTT.

Note on this clone: Within the sample, other DNA sequences also encode this same CDR3. The J gene is TRBJ2-7, the V gene TRBV5-1, with 7 bases fitting TRBD2. Germline assignment: CDR1 SGHRS and CDR2 YFSETQ. After removal of 1 base from V and 0 bases from J, the junction contained 4 bases not matched to a gene. This CDR3 spans 15 amino acids. As DNA, the CDR3 is TGCGCCAGCAGCTTGTCGGGAGGCAGCTCCTACGAGCAGTACTTC. Its translation is CASSLSGGSSYEQYF.

This chain joins TRBV21-1 and TRBJ1-5; TRBD1 was called by the table and not checked on the DNA. TRBV21-1 is a listed pseudogene. The CDR3 is 18 residues long. The CDR3 protein is CASSKRNRTGGVNQPQHF. CDR3 DNA: TGTGCCAGCAGCAAAAGGAACCGGACAGGGGGCGTCAATCAGCCCCAGCATTTT.